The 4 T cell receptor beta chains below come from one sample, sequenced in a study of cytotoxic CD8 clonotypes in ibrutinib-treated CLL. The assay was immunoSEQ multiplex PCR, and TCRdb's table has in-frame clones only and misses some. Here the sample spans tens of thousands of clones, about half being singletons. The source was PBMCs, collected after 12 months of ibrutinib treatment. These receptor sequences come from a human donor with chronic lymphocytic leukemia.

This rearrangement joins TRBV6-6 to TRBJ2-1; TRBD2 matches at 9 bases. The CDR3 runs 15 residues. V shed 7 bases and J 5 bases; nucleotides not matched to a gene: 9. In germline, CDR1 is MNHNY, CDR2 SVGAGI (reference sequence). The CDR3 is CASTRGSGSNNEQFF. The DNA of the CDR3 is TGTGCCAGCACCCGGGGTAGCGGGAGTAACAATGAGCAGTTCTTC.

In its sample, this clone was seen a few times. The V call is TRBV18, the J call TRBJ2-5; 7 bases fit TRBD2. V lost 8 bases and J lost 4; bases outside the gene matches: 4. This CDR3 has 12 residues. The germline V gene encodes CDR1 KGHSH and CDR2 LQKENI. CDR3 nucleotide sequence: TGTGCCAGCCTTGGCGGGGGAGAGACCCAGTACTTC. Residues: CASLGGGETQYF.

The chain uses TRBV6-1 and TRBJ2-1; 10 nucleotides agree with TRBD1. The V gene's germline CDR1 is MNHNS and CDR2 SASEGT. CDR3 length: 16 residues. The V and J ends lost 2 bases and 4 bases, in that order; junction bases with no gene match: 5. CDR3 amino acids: CASSEFRDRGYNEQFF. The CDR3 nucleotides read TGTGCCAGCAGTGAATTCAGGGACAGGGGATACAATGAGCAGTTCTTC.

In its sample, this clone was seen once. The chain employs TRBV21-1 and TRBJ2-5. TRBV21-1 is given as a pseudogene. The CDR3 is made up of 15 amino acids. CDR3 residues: CASSKPRQPKETQYF. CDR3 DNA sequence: TGTGCCAGCAGCAAACCCCGCCAGCCAAAAGAGACCCAGTACTTC.